The present T cell receptor beta chain was sequenced within a study of T cell responses to AZD1222 COVID-19 vaccine. Study conclusions and caveats: Of the AZD1222 recipients, only 5 or 6 were seropositive at baseline. The study found Spike-specific TCR breadth and depth rose after two AZD1222 doses. The donor cohort was predominantly white British with a female majority, and clonal diversity may have been underestimated. A reported finding is that nearly half of spike-specific TCRs target unmutated variant regions.

On this clone: Its antigen is unidentified.

TCRdb's copy holds only in-frame clones and misses some; the assay was immunoSEQ multiplex PCR. The clone table shows over 120,000 clones, with the ten largest holding over 2%. This CDR3 has 14 residues. Germline V gene lookup returns CDR1 KGHSH and CDR2 LQKENI. Trimming left V 5 bases short and J 8 bases short, with 13 bases between. The TCR comes from an adult in good health. The chain employs TRBV18 and TRBJ1-6, with D uncertain. Material: peripheral blood. The chain's CDR3 is CASSSDGWHSPLHF. In DNA, the CDR3 is TGTGCCAGCTCATCCGATGGATGGCATTCACCCCTCCACTTT. The entire variable domain, with the rest obtained from reference TRBV18 and TRBJ1-6, is as follows: NAGVMQNPRHLVRRRGQEARLRCSPMKGHSHVYWYRQLPEEGLKFMVYLQKENIIDESGMPKERFSAEFPKEGPSILRIQQVVRGDSAAYFCASSSDGWHSPLHFGNGTRLTVT.